This is a list of T cell receptor beta chains from one sample in a study of T-cell reconstitution after alpha-beta-depleted transplantation in children. TCRdb re-derived calls from the PCR reads in MiXCR, one entry per CDR3 protein. The repertoire includes some 200,000 distinct CDR3 sequences, approximately 8.4% of them detected once, and 35% sits in the top ten. Sequenced material: PBMCs, mostly from graft donor cells, taken 360 days after TCRalphabeta/CD19-depleted stem cell transplant. The receptor set was obtained from a male patient aged 2-9 years who had a stem cell transplant for acute myeloid leukemia, so the T cells may come from the graft donor. Both conserved end residues are trimmed from each CDR3. Each record gives: J gene, V gene, clone size, CDR3 protein. Size is omitted from some rows. Given values are once, few, many or a class for expanded clones.

J: TRBJ2-3
V: TRBV5-6
size: few
CDR3: ASSLRGGADTQY

J: TRBJ1-2
V: TRBV29-1
size: .
CDR3: SVEVFNFQRTGIGSYGYT

J: TRBJ2-3
V: TRBV10-3
size: many
CDR3: ATKPAGVDTQY

J: TRBJ2-5
V: TRBV29-1
size: .
CDR3: SAPRLAGETQY

J: TRBJ2-2
V: TRBV7-3
size: few
CDR3: ASSFQAGELF

J: TRBJ2-1
V: TRBV5-1
size: .
CDR3: SSSTEGGAPYNEQF

J: TRBJ2-7
V: TRBV7-9
size: .
CDR3: ASSHGRNSYEQY

J: TRBJ2-7
V: TRBV5-1
size: few
CDR3: ASSLGDRAHEQY

J: TRBJ2-7
V: TRBV30
size: few
CDR3: AWSEGYEQY

J: TRBJ2-6
V: TRBV7-6
size: few
CDR3: ASSLGTGAGANVLT

J: TRBJ2-5
V: TRBV20-1
size: .
CDR3: SARDRTSGWETQY

J: TRBJ2-7
V: TRBV5-1
size: few
CDR3: ASTLFPRDRPYEQY

J: TRBJ2-3
V: TRBV9
size: many
CDR3: ASRAGVRTDTQY

J: TRBJ2-7
V: TRBV7-9
size: .
CDR3: ASSSRDSRGYEQY

J: TRBJ2-1
V: TRBV12-3/TRBV12-4
size: many
CDR3: ASTRVPNEQF

J: TRBJ2-1
V: TRBV20-1
size: many
CDR3: SASWHTGLNEQF

J: TRBJ1-4
V: TRBV29-1
size: few
CDR3: SVVGRGEKLF

J: TRBJ2-2
V: TRBV7-7
size: few
CDR3: ASSLRPGDTGELF

J: TRBJ1-2
V: TRBV6-1
size: few
CDR3: ASSPRQGGGYT

J: TRBJ1-1
V: TRBV11-2
size: many
CDR3: ASSVTEGTEAF

J: TRBJ2-7
V: TRBV10-3
size: few
CDR3: AIGTSGSGHEQY

J: TRBJ1-5
V: TRBV7-9
size: many
CDR3: ASSLDRGFDQPQH

J: TRBJ1-5
V: TRBV6-6
size: .
CDR3: ASSSNQDQH

J: TRBJ2-3
V: TRBV7-3
size: few
CDR3: ASRQTPGPTDTQY

J: TRBJ2-7
V: TRBV5-6
size: many
CDR3: ASSSRTGASYEQY

J: TRBJ1-1
V: TRBV12-3/TRBV12-4
size: many
CDR3: ASSLRPRATTEAF

J: TRBJ1-4
V: TRBV3-1
size: .
CDR3: ASTKQGTYEKLF

J: TRBJ2-5
V: TRBV5-1
size: .
CDR3: ASRLGGLQETQY

J: TRBJ2-7
V: TRBV6-2/TRBV6-3
size: .
CDR3: ASKSETRTEQY

J: TRBJ2-1
V: TRBV9
size: many
CDR3: ASSVEIAAYYNEQF

J: TRBJ2-1
V: TRBV4-2
size: .
CDR3: AMGPGPRVNEQF

J: TRBJ2-5
V: TRBV7-2
size: few
CDR3: ASSSGTSPETQY

J: TRBJ1-2
V: TRBV12-3/TRBV12-4
size: .
CDR3: ASSPLTGIYGYT

J: TRBJ2-3
V: TRBV12-5
size: .
CDR3: ASAPGDGGGDTQY

J: TRBJ2-5
V: TRBV4-1
size: few
CDR3: ASSQGGTGMETQY

J: TRBJ2-3
V: TRBV7-7
size: many
CDR3: ASSFGLADTQY

J: TRBJ2-2
V: TRBV29-1
size: .
CDR3: SVGVGGTRELF

J: TRBJ2-3
V: TRBV2
size: many
CDR3: ASSPRTGPSTDTQY

J: TRBJ2-6
V: TRBV6-2/TRBV6-3
size: .
CDR3: ASSYPKSGQGARGANVLT

J: TRBJ2-1
V: TRBV7-3
size: .
CDR3: ASSPKHEQGPTLGEQF

J: TRBJ1-5
V: TRBV12-3/TRBV12-4
size: .
CDR3: ASSWGTGGAEQPQH

J: TRBJ2-5
V: TRBV10-3
size: few
CDR3: ASTGQPETQY